A single sample gave rise to the 25 T cell receptor beta chains below, sequenced in a study of graft-versus-host responses after intestinal transplantation. Clones were sequenced by immunoSEQ multiplex PCR, and TCRdb holds only the in-frame ones, with some missing. Seen here are around 8,800 clones, 25% to 30% observed once, and the top ten hold 4.5% to 6%. The authors seeded some 200,000 CFSE-labeled responder cells together with some 200,000 irradiated stimulator cells tagged with violet dye. Sample: alloreactive CD8+ T cells from a mixed lymphocyte reaction culture, taken before transplantation. Subset meaning: CFSE-low proliferating T cells sorted from roughly six-day pre-transplant mixed lymphocyte reaction (GvH or HvG direction). These receptors were collected from a human patient who was an organ donor for intestinal transplantation.

DNA for the CDR3: TGTGCCAGCGCCACTAGCGGGACGGGCAATGAGCAGTTCTTC. Amino acid sequence: CASATSGTGNEQFF. V and J are TRBV6-1 and TRBJ2-1; 10 bases are shared with TRBD2. The CDR3 totals 14 residues. Trimming cost V 8 bases and J 6 bases; bases outside gene matches: 7. The germline V gene has CDR1 MNHNS and CDR2 SASEGT.

The chain recombines TRBV18 with TRBJ2-3; D gene uncertain. Trimming took 2 bases from V and 0 from J, leaving 6 bases between them. Germline values: CDR1 KGHSH, CDR2 LQKENI. This CDR3 is built from 14 residues. CDR3 bases: TGTGCCAGCTCACCAACGTCTAGCACAGATACGCAGTATTTT. Translation gives CASSPTSSTDTQYF.

V usage is TRBV4-1 and J usage is TRBJ2-3; D gene uncertain. The germline CDR1 and CDR2 sequences are MGHRA and YSYEKL. The CDR3 spans 14 residues. With 1 base removed from V and 4 bases from J, the gap between germline ends came to 9 bases. CDR3 region: CASSQVGGPDTQYF. CDR3 in DNA: TGCGCCAGCAGCCAAGTGGGTGGCCCAGATACGCAGTATTTT.

In this sample, this clone is medium-sized (0.01 to 0.1%). V gene TRBV4-1 combines with J gene TRBJ2-3; D is uncertain. CDR3 size: 13 residues. Germline V lookup: CDR1 MGHRA, CDR2 YSYEKL. V lost 1 base and J 1 base, leaving 3 bases between the germline ends. The CDR3 protein is CASSQVGTDTQYF. Written as DNA, the CDR3 is TGCGCCAGCAGCCAAGTGGGCACAGATACGCAGTATTTT.

This clone was counted only a few times. The chain combines TRBV9 with TRBJ2-7, with 7 bases matching TRBD2. The CDR3 covers 14 residues. V lost 2 bases and J lost 5; bases outside the gene matches: 7. Germline V CDR1 and CDR2: SGDLS, YYNGEE. The CDR3 region has the DNA TGTGCCAGCAGCGTTAGCGGGCGCACGGACGAGCAGTACTTC. Its protein is CASSVSGRTDEQYF.

This clone came up many times. The rearrangement joins TRBV5-8 to TRBJ1-2; D gene uncertain. Trimming took off 2 bases at V and 3 bases at J, with 8 bases between the two ends. This CDR3 has 13 residues. In germline, CDR1 is SGHTS, CDR2 YDEGEE. CDR3 sequence (DNA): TGTGCCAGCAGCTTCTTTTCTGACTATGGCTACACCTTC. This sequence encodes CASSFFSDYGYTF.

Comment on this clone: The likely explanation is a read error, given a far larger clone one base away. Other DNA sequences within the sample encode an identical CDR3. The chain is built from TRBV30 and TRBJ2-6, with D maybe TRBD2 (6 bases). Trimming stripped 5 bases from V and 2 bases from J, with 10 bases between. The CDR3 is 14 amino acids. Germline CDR1 reads GTSNPN; CDR2 reads SVGIG (reference sequence). The chain's CDR3 is CAWRPGAGANVLTF. The CDR3 coding sequence is TGTGCCTGGCGTCCGGGGGCTGGGGCCAACGTCCTGACTTTC.

V gene TRBV4-2 combines with J gene TRBJ2-1, with 11 bases aligning to TRBD2. J gave up 9 bases and V 1 base, and 5 bases lay outside the gene matches. CDR1 is LGHNA, CDR2 YNFKEQ, per germline. The CDR3 sequence is 15 residues long. In DNA, the CDR3 is TGTGCCAGCAGCCAAGGGTCTAGCGGGGGGTTTGAGCAGTTCTTC. It yields the protein CASSQGSSGGFEQFF.

This clone was seen more than once but under ten times. V usage is TRBV6-8 and J usage is TRBJ1-1, with D perhaps matching TRBD1 (6 bases). Germline CDR1 is MNHGY and CDR2 is SAAAGT. The CDR3 spans 12 residues. V was shortened by 2 bases and J by 6 bases, with 7 bases between the two germline ends. The CDR3 is CASSYRGAEAFF. The CDR3 coding sequence is TGTGCCAGCAGTTACAGGGGGGCTGAAGCTTTCTTT.

The rearrangement uses TRBV5-4 and TRBJ1-2; 8 nucleotides align to TRBD1. The CDR3 spans 12 residues. V shed 8 bases, J shed 5 bases, and the junction held 5 bases outside the gene matches. The germline gives CDR1 SGHNT, CDR2 YYREEE (reference sequence). The CDR3 DNA reads TGTGCCAGGGACAGGGAGAAGTATGGCTACACCTTC. The encoded protein is CARDREKYGYTF.

This clone is classed as medium-sized (0.01 to 0.1%). J is TRBJ2-2 and V is TRBV2; D not certain. The germline V gene encodes CDR1 SNHLY and CDR2 FYNNEI. Trimming took off 3 bases at V and 7 bases at J, with 9 bases between the two ends. The CDR3 length is 13 residues. The CDR3 here is CASSEDPGGELFF. CDR3 nucleotide sequence: TGTGCCAGCAGTGAGGATCCGGGCGGGGAGCTGTTTTTT.

J is TRBJ2-7 and V is TRBV5-4; 8 nucleotides line up with TRBD1. Germline V gene data show CDR1 as SGHNT and CDR2 as YYREEE (reference sequence). J gave up 2 bases and V 4 bases, and 5 bases lay outside the gene matches. The CDR3 is made up of 14 amino acids. The CDR3 loop is CASSHLTGAYEQYF. DNA of the CDR3: TGTGCCAGCAGCCATTTGACAGGGGCCTACGAGCAGTACTTC.

V is TRBV9 and J is TRBJ2-7; 7 bases are shared with TRBD1. CDR1 SGDLS and CDR2 YYNGEE come from the germline V gene. V lost 0 bases to trimming and J lost 1 base; unmatched junction nucleotides: 4. The CDR3 covers 15 residues. This CDR3 reads CASSVGIQGSYEQYF. The DNA of the CDR3 is TGTGCCAGCAGCGTAGGAATACAGGGGTCCTACGAGCAGTACTTC.

This clone turned up a few times. The chain employs TRBV9 and TRBJ2-7; maybe TRBD2 (6 bases). Germline values: CDR1 SGDLS, CDR2 YYNGEE. The CDR3 consists of 14 residues. The V and J ends lost 1 base and 3 bases respectively, with 11 bases between them. CDR3 coding DNA: TGTGCCAGCAGCGTATTCGGGAGTGGCTACGAGCAGTACTTC. Its protein is CASSVFGSGYEQYF.

The chain recombines TRBV6-5 with TRBJ1-3; D remains ambiguous. The germline CDR1 and CDR2 sequences are MNHEY and SVGAGI. The CDR3 has 14 residues. The V and J ends lost 5 bases and 4 bases respectively, with 12 bases between them. The CDR3: CASSDVGSGNTIYF. The CDR3 bases are TGTGCCAGCAGTGACGTTGGATCCGGAAACACCATATATTTT.

This clone was counted a few times. V gene TRBV7-2 combines with J gene TRBJ1-5; no reliable D call. Germline-derived CDR1 and CDR2 are SGHTA and FQGNSA. The ends were cut back, 3 bases at V and 4 bases at J, with 1 base in the middle. This CDR3 is built from 11 residues. The CDR3 nucleotides are TGTGCCAGCAGCTTTAATCAGCCCCAGCATTTT. It codes for CASSFNQPQHF.

V is TRBV5-4 and J is TRBJ2-3; 8 nucleotides line up with TRBD2. The germline V gene has CDR1 SGHNT and CDR2 YYREEE (reference sequence). With 4 bases clipped from V and 2 bases from J, the junction kept 9 bases outside the gene matches. This CDR3 contains 16 residues. CDR3 DNA: TGTGCCAGCAGCCAGGGGTTGCGGGAGGTCACAGATACGCAGTATTTT. The encoded protein is CASSQGLREVTDTQYF.

This clone has only a few counts. A read error may account for a junction end that differs from germline. This chain links TRBV13 with TRBJ1-4; the D gene is possibly TRBD1 (5 bases). The germline V gene has CDR1 PRHDT and CDR2 FYEKMQ (reference sequence). The CDR3 length is 15 residues. The CDR3 protein is CASSQVRGGGEKLFF. The DNA for the CDR3 is TGCGCCAGCAGCCAAGTAAGGGGAGGTGGAGAAAAACTGTTTTTT.

The rearrangement uses TRBV7-1 and TRBJ2-1, with D perhaps TRBD2 (6 bases). TRBV7-1 belongs to the ORF category, with a function that is uncertain. V was clipped by 4 bases and J by 0 bases, with 10 bases between them. This CDR3 region has 15 residues. CDR3 sequence (DNA): TGTGCCAGCAGCTGGGGACTCAGCTCCTACAATGAGCAGTTCTTC. Translated, it gives CASSWGLSSYNEQFF.

In this sample, this clone turned up a few times. The chain joins TRBV9 to TRBJ2-3, with D perhaps TRBD1 (5 bases). The CDR3 sequence is 15 residues long. Germline V gene data show CDR1 as SGDLS and CDR2 as YYNGEE. The V gene lost 3 bases and the J gene lost 0 bases, with 11 bases spanning the gap. The CDR3: CASSGQTTSTDTQYF. DNA for the CDR3: TGTGCCAGCAGCGGACAGACCACTAGCACAGATACGCAGTATTTT. Combining the CDR3 with reference TRBV9 and TRBJ2-3 gives the whole variable domain DSGVTQTPKHLITATGQRVTLRCSPRSGDLSVYWYQQSLDQGLQFLIQYYNGEERAKGNILERFSAQQFPDLHSELNLSSLELGDSALYFCASSGQTTSTDTQYFGPGTRLTVL.

The chain links TRBV5-6 to TRBJ1-5; TRBD1 is a possible D gene (5 bases). V lost 0 bases and J 4 bases, leaving 14 bases between the germline ends. Germline V gene sequence: CDR1 SGHDT, CDR2 YYEEEE. CDR3 size: 16 residues. The CDR3 here is CASSLVGGAGNQPQHF. The CDR3 DNA is TGTGCCAGCAGCTTGGTTGGAGGGGCGGGGAATCAGCCCCAGCATTTT. Based on the CDR3 plus reference TRBV5-6 and TRBJ1-5, the full variable domain is DAGVTQSPTHLIKTRGQQVTLRCSPKSGHDTVSWYQQALGQGPQFIFQYYEEEERQRGNFPDRFSGHQFPNYSSELNVNALLLGDSALYLCASSLVGGAGNQPQHFGDGTRLSIL.

CDR3 sequence reads: CASSLGTGDTQYF. In DNA form, the CDR3 reads TGTGCCAGCAGCTTAGGGACAGGGGATACGCAGTATTTT. The rearrangement links TRBV7-6 to TRBJ2-3, with 8 positions matching TRBD1. Trimming at V came to 1 base and at J to 6 bases, leaving 0 bases not matched to a gene. Germline CDR1 reads SGHVS; CDR2 reads FNYEAQ. This CDR3 has 13 residues.

About this clone itself: A clone one base away is much larger, so this may be a read error. V usage is TRBV4-1 and J usage is TRBJ2-7; a weak D match, TRBD1 (6 bases). Trimming pared 1 base from V and 3 bases from J, leaving 10 bases between. The length of the CDR3 is 14 residues. CDR1 and CDR2 from the germline V gene are MGHRA and YSYEKL. The CDR3 nucleotides are TGCGCCAGCAGCCAAGTAACAGGGTGCTACGAGCAGTACTTC. It codes for CASSQVTGCYEQYF.

This clone was seen a handful of times. The V gene is TRBV4-1, the J gene TRBJ2-3, with D perhaps TRBD1 or TRBD2 (6 bases each). The CDR3 length is 15 residues. Germline V gives CDR1 MGHRA, CDR2 YSYEKL. With 3 bases removed from V and 4 bases from J, the gap between germline ends came to 14 bases. CDR3 amino acids: CASSHQGRGPDTQYF. CDR3 nucleotide sequence: TGCGCCAGCAGCCACCAGGGGCGGGGACCAGATACGCAGTATTTT.

The chain carries TRBV4-1 and TRBJ1-3, with unresolved D. The CDR3 extends over 16 amino acids. The germline V gene encodes CDR1 MGHRA and CDR2 YSYEKL. Trimming left V 1 base short and J 0 bases short, with 10 bases between. CDR3 amino acids: CASSQALPTSGNTIYF. CDR3 in DNA: TGCGCCAGCAGCCAAGCCCTCCCGACCTCTGGAAACACCATATATTTT.